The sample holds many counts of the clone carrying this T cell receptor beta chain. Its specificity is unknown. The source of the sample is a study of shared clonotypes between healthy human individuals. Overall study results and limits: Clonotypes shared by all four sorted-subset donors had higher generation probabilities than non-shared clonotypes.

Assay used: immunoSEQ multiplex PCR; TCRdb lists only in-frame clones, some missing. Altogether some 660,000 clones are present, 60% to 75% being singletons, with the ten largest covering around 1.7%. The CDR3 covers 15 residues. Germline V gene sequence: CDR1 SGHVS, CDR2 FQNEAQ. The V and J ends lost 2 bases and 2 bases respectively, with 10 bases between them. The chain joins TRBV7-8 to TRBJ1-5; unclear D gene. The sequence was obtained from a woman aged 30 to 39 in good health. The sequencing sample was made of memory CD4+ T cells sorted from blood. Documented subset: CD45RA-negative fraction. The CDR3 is CASSLSSSRNQPQHF. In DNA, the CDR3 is TGTGCCAGCAGCTTAAGCTCGTCACGCAATCAGCCCCAGCATTTT.